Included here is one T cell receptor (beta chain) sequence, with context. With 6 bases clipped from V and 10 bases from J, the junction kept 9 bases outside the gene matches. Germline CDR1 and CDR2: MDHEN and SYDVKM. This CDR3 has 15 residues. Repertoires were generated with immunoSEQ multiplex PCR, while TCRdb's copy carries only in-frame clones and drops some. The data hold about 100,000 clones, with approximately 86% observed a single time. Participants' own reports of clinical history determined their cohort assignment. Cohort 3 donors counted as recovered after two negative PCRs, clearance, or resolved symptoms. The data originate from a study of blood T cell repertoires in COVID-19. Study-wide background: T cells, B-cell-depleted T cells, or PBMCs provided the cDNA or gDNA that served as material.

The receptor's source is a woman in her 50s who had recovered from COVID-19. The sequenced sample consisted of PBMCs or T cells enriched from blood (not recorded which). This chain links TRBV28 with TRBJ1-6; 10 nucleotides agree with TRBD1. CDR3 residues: CASSRPGTGDSPLHF. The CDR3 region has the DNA TGTGCCAGCAGCCGTCCCGGGACAGGGGACTCACCCCTCCACTTT. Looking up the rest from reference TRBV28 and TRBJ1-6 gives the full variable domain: DVKVTQSSRYLVKRTGEKVFLECVQDMDHENMFWYRQDPGLGLRLIYFSYDVKMKEKGDIPEGYSVSREKKERFSLILESASTNQTSMYLCASSRPGTGDSPLHFGNGTRLTVT.